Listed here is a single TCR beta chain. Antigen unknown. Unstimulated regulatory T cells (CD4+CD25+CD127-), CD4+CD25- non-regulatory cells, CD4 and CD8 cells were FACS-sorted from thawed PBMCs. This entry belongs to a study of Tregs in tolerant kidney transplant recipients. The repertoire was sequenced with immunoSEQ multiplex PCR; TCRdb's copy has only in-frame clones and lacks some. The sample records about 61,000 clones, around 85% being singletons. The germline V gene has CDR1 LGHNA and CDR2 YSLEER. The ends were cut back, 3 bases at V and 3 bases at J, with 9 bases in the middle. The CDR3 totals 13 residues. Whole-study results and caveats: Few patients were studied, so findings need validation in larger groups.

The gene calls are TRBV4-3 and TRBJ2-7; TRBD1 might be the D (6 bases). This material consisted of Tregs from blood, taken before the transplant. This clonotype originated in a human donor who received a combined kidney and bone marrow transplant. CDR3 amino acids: CASSQLTGYEQYF. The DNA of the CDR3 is TGCGCCAGCAGCCAGCTGACAGGCTACGAGCAGTACTTC.